These 5 T cell receptor beta chains were sequenced from one sample in a study of cytomegalovirus exposure and HLA in healthy donors. PCR used 60 Vbeta primers and 13 Jbeta primers. Sequenced by immunoSEQ multiplex PCR; TCRdb stores in-frame clones only, minus some. The sample carries 100,000 to 150,000 clones, 72% recorded once. Sequencing input: PBMCs. Receptors originate from a man aged 25-45 years in good health and CMV-seronegative.

This clone was seen only once. The rearrangement joins TRBV2 to TRBJ1-2, with no clear D. Trimming took off 4 bases at V and 2 bases at J, with 5 bases between the two ends. The CDR3 loop spans 12 amino acids. The germline V gene has CDR1 SNHLY and CDR2 FYNNEI. In DNA, the CDR3 is TGTGCCAGCAGTGCAGTAAACTATGGCTACACCTTC. This translates into CASSAVNYGYTF.

The genes are TRBV27 and TRBJ2-1, with 9 nucleotides matching TRBD1. The CDR3 length is 17 residues. Germline CDR1 is MNHEY and CDR2 is SMNVEV (reference sequence). V lost 7 bases and J lost 7; bases outside the gene matches: 17. As DNA, the CDR3 is TGTGCCAGCACAGCGATCCATCGACAGGGGGTTGTGAATGAGCAGTTCTTC. Protein: CASTAIHRQGVVNEQFF.

The CDR3 protein is CASSQATGTYGYTF. CDR3 nucleotides: TGCGCCAGCAGCCAAGCCACCGGGACATATGGCTACACCTTC. The V call is TRBV4-1, the J call TRBJ1-2; weak D call: TRBD1 (6 bases). Germline CDR1 and CDR2: MGHRA and YSYEKL. This CDR3 is built from 14 residues. Trimming took 1 base from V and 5 from J, leaving 11 bases between them.

This clone was observed a handful of times. The DNA for the CDR3 is TGTGCCAGCAGGGATAAACAGACCTATGGCTACACCTTC. It codes for CASRDKQTYGYTF. V usage is TRBV6-5 and J usage is TRBJ1-2; D not resolved. Germline CDR1 is MNHEY and CDR2 is SVGAGI. V lost 6 bases and J lost 4, with 12 bases in between. There are 13 residues in the CDR3.

The genes are TRBV10-2 and TRBJ2-5; TRBD2 matches 14 bases. Germline V gives CDR1 WSHSY, CDR2 SAAADI. J gave up 4 bases and V 7 bases, and 8 bases lay outside the gene matches. The CDR3 has 16 residues. DNA of the CDR3: TGCGCCAGCACGCGCGGGACTAGCGGGAGTCTAGAGACCCAGTACTTC. The encoded protein is CASTRGTSGSLETQYF.